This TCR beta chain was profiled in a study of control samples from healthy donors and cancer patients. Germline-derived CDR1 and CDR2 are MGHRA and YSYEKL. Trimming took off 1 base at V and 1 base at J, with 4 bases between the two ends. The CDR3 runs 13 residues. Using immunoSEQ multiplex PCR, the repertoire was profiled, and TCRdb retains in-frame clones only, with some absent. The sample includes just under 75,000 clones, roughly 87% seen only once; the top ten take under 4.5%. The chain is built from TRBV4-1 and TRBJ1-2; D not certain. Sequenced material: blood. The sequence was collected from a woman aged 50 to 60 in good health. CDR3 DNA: TGCGCCAGCAGCCAAGCCAGTAACTATGGCTACACCTTC. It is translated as CASSQASNYGYTF.